Given below is one TCR beta chain in context. Its matching antigen is unknown. Other DNA sequences in this sample translate to the same CDR3. This entry comes from a study of CD8+ T cells in alopecia areata. Study-wide context: Dosing spanned 6 to 18 months on tofacitinib, then 6 months off drug.

The treatment is: oral pan-JAK inhibitor, 5-10 mg twice daily. Study-wide results and caveats: Researchers reported that TCR sharing among patients proved less clear than in mice, possibly HLA-linked. Among the top 100, expanded CD8+ clones were significantly decreased by tofacitinib, as was scalp clonality.

Sequencing relied on a cDNA template that was reverse transcribed from extracted RNA. This table comes from immunoSEQ multiplex PCR, and its TCRdb copy is limited to in-frame clones, with some not included. The table has under 200,000 clones, less than 80% seen once. The sequencing used CD4+ T cells sorted from blood, collected at week 24, from a patient treated with tofacitinib. The receptor was isolated from a human donor with alopecia areata.

The CDR3 DNA sequence: TGTGCCTGGAGTGCCAGACAGGTCCTAGCCAAAAACATTCAGTACTTC. Its protein product is CAWSARQVLAKNIQYF. The chain recombines TRBV30 with TRBJ2-4; D possibly corresponds to TRBD1 (6 bases). The CDR3 is 16 residues long. Trimming took off 1 base at V and 0 bases at J, with 13 bases between the two ends. Germline loops: CDR1 GTSNPN, CDR2 SVGIG (reference sequence).